This note documents a single T cell receptor beta chain sequence. At one of its ends the junction is not consistent with the germline gene, which may arise from a read error. From germline, CDR1 is SQVTM and CDR2 ANQGSEA. This CDR3 spans 11 amino acids. A sample-barcoded 5' primer and a J-beta primer mix were used in a second PCR of about 7 to 12 cycles. TCRdb re-derived calls from the 5' RACE reads in MiXCR, one entry per CDR3 protein. The table shows around 520,000 distinct CDR3 sequences, with roughly a quarter occurring only once. This sample is part of a study of blood T cells in healthy people across ages. Another study also made use of these data, one on T cells of mothers and their children. As that study records: For the second PCR, the M1S primer put in sample barcodes and 2-4 random nucleotides. Around 3.2 million TCR beta reads per child versus over 9 million per mother.

The sample consisted of blood. This TCR came from a boy between 2 and 10 years old in good health. The genes are TRBV29-1 and TRBJ2-3; no clear D gene. Here the CDR3 DNA reads TGCAGCGTTGTTCCCCGAGATACGCAGTATTTC. Translating it yields CSVVPRDTQYF.